This paragraph covers one T cell receptor beta chain sequence. The antigen is undetermined. Germline V gene sequence: CDR1 SSHAT, CDR2 FNYEAQ (reference sequence). Trimming took off 6 bases at V and 1 base at J, with 13 bases between the two ends. This CDR3 region has 15 residues. PCR involved 60 Vbeta and 13 Jbeta primers. Authors' analysis steps: A later analysis counted 70 million to 85 million unique TCR beta chains, 9.5 million to 12 million shared. The data were produced by immunoSEQ multiplex PCR, yet TCRdb's version contains in-frame clones alone and is incomplete. That table gives V, J and clone size, and the DNA gave D and trimming. The sample gives roughly 120,000 clones, around 80% of which show up once; more than 1.5% is in the top ten. This record comes from a study of cytomegalovirus exposure and HLA in healthy donors. General study findings and limits: The dataset shows that most TCR sequences were rare, while some public TCRs occurred in many donors. HLA restriction was apparent for most CMV-associated TCR beta chains in a later analysis. The study designated 164 TCR beta chains cytomegalovirus-associated.

The sample taken for sequencing was PBMCs. This chain joins TRBV7-7 and TRBJ1-3; no clear D gene. This receptor was identified in a man aged 50 to 59 in good health and CMV-seronegative. In nucleotides, the CDR3 is TGTGCCAGCAGTCCCATGATCGGTTCTGGAAACACCATATATTTT. This codes for CASSPMIGSGNTIYF.